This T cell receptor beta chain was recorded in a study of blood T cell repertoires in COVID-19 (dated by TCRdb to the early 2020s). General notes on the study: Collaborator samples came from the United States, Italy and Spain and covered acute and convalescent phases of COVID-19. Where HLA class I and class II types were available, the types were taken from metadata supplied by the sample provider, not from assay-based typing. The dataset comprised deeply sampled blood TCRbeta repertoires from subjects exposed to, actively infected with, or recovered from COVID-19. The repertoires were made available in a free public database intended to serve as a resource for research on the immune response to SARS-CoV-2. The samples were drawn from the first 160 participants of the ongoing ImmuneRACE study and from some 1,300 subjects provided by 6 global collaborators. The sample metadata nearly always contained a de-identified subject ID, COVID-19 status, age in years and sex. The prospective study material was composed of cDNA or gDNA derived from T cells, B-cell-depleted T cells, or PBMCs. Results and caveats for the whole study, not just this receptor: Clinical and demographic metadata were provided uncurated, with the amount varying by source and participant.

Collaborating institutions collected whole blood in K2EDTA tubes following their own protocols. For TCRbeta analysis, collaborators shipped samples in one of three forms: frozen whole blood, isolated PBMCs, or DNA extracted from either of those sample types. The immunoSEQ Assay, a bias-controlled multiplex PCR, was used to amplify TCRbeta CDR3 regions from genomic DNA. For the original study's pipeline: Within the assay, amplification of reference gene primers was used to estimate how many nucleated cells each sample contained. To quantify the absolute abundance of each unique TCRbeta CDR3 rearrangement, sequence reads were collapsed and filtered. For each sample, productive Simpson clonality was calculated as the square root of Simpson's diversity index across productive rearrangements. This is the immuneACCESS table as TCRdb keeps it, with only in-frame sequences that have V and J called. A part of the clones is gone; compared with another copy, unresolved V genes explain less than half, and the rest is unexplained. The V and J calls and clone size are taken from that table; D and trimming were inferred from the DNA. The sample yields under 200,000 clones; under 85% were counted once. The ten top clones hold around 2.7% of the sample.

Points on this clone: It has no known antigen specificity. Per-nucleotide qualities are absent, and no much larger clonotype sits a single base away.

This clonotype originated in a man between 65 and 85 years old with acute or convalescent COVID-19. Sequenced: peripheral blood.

DNA sequence: TGTGCCAGCAGTTTCAGGCTAGCGGGGGGCCACGGATACACCGGGGAGCTGTTTTTT. It specifies CASSFRLAGGHGYTGELFF. The chain couples TRBV27 to TRBJ2-2; 11 bases in the junction line up with TRBD2. V ends up 3 bases short and J 3 bases short, with an unmatched junction base count of 12. The cysteine opens and the phenylalanine closes a CDR3 of 19 amino acids. Only the CDR3 portion is preserved as DNA: 57 bases, with reading frame beginning at the first base. CDR1 MNHEY and CDR2 SMNVEV were looked up in the germline V gene (reference sequence).